The clone carrying this T cell receptor beta chain was picked up a small number of times. Its antigen is undetermined. Different DNA sequences within this sample yield the same CDR3. The data are from a study of cytomegalovirus exposure and HLA in healthy donors. The study, taken as a whole, reports: Prior analysis indicated that the majority of TCR beta V segments exhibited productivity approximately 90% or approximately 30% of the time. Solely CMV serostatus was available to characterize immune exposure.

With 4 bases clipped from V and 3 bases from J, the junction kept 10 bases outside the gene matches. Per the germline V gene, CDR1 is LNHDA and CDR2 is SQIVND (reference sequence). This CDR3 is 17 amino acids long. Vbeta (60) and Jbeta (13) primers were used in the PCR. TCRdb's table, derived via immunoSEQ multiplex PCR, lists solely in-frame clones and lacks some. The data show about 100,000 clones, 82% seen once. The chain has TRBV19 and TRBJ2-3; 10 bases agree with TRBD1. The clonotype was recovered from a man under 40 in good health and CMV-seropositive. What was sequenced was PBMCs. The CDR3 reads CASSTLPDRGRTDTQYF. The CDR3 DNA sequence: TGTGCCAGTAGTACCTTACCCGACAGGGGGCGGACAGATACGCAGTATTTT.